These 31 T cell receptor beta chains came from one sample sequenced in a study of blood T cell repertoires in COVID-19 (dated by TCRdb to 2020 to 2021). Libraries were made using the immunoSEQ multiplex PCR assay. In TCRdb, the immuneACCESS table is reduced to in-frame sequences with V and J assigned. These tables do not hold every clone; where another copy was compared, an unresolved V gene accounts for under half, and the others remain unexplained. Across this sample there are 250,000 to 350,000 clones, with 85% to 90% seen only once. Roughly 6.1% of the sample goes to the ten largest clones. The material sequenced was peripheral blood. Receptors were obtained from a woman in her forties or fifties with COVID-19, enrolled during active disease.

V usage is TRBV10-2 and J usage is TRBJ1-1; maybe TRBD1 (6 bases). The ends were cut back, 6 bases at V and 1 base at J, with 9 bases in the middle. Germline CDR1 WSHSY, CDR2 SAAADI. The CDR3 runs 13 residues. This chain's CDR3 is CASRETGNTEAFF. In DNA, the CDR3 is TGCGCCAGCAGAGAGACAGGGAACACTGAAGCTTTCTTT.

The chain couples TRBV7-9 to TRBJ2-7; 8 bases align to TRBD2. The CDR3 is 14 amino acids. J gave up 6 bases and V 3 bases, and 7 bases lay outside the gene matches. Germline lookup yields CDR1 SEHNR and CDR2 FQNEAQ (reference sequence). The CDR3 spells CASSFSGGPAEQYF. As DNA, the CDR3 is TGTGCCAGCAGCTTTTCGGGGGGGCCTGCCGAGCAGTACTTC.

V is TRBV5-1 and J is TRBJ2-7; 9 bases match TRBD2. V lost 6 bases, J lost 4 bases, and 8 bases stayed unmatched. Germline V lookup: CDR1 SGHRS, CDR2 YFSETQ. CDR3 length: 14 amino acids. In DNA form, the CDR3 reads TGCGCCAGCACCCAAAGCGGGAGGAGATACGAGCAGTACTTC. It specifies CASTQSGRRYEQYF.

The rearrangement joins TRBV5-1 to TRBJ1-4; 7 nucleotides align to TRBD1. Germline-derived CDR1 and CDR2 are SGHRS and YFSETQ. The ends lost 4 bases at V and 0 bases at J; junction bases unmatched: 6. The CDR3 spans 16 residues. The CDR3 region is CASSPQGVATNEKLFF. DNA for the CDR3: TGCGCCAGCAGCCCCCAGGGGGTTGCAACTAATGAAAAACTGTTTTTT.

V usage is TRBV11-2 and J usage is TRBJ1-3, with D possibly matching TRBD1 (6 bases). Trimming pared 0 bases from V and 0 bases from J, leaving 12 bases between. The CDR3 is 17 residues long. CDR1 is SGHAT and CDR2 is FQNNGV in the germline V gene. The CDR3 nucleotides read TGTGCCAGCAGCTTAGATAGTCAGGGGAGCTCTGGAAACACCATATATTTT. Amino acid sequence: CASSLDSQGSSGNTIYF.

The V gene is TRBV12-3 or TRBV12-4, the J gene TRBJ1-5; D possibly corresponds to TRBD1 (6 bases). V lost 5 bases to trimming and J lost 5 bases, with 10 bases between them. CDR3 length: 13 amino acids. The CDR3 coding sequence is TGTGCCAGCAGTCAAAACAGGGATCAGCCCCAGCATTTT. Translated, it gives CASSQNRDQPQHF.

The V gene is TRBV7-9, the J gene TRBJ2-1, with a possible D match to TRBD2 (5 bases). The CDR3 consists of 12 residues. Germline assignment: CDR1 SEHNR and CDR2 FQNEAQ (reference sequence). Trimming removed 3 bases at V and 5 bases at J, with 5 bases between. The CDR3 DNA sequence: TGTGCCAGCAGCTTCGGGGACAATGAGCAGTTCTTC. It codes for CASSFGDNEQFF.

V usage is TRBV7-9 and J usage is TRBJ2-4; 7 nucleotides match TRBD1. The CDR3 covers 16 residues. The junction had 8 bases not matched to a gene; V was cut back by 6 bases and J by 0 bases. Germline CDR1 is SEHNR and CDR2 is FQNEAQ (reference sequence). CDR3 sequence reads: CASSRTQGLAKNIQYF. The CDR3, as DNA: TGTGCCAGCAGTCGAACACAGGGGTTAGCCAAAAACATTCAGTACTTC.

This chain uses TRBV7-9 with TRBJ1-1; D is ambiguous. Germline V gives CDR1 SEHNR, CDR2 FQNEAQ (reference sequence). V lost 4 bases and J lost 0, with 6 bases in between. There are 13 residues in the CDR3. CDR3 DNA sequence: TGTGCCAGCAGCTCTAGTCTGAACACTGAAGCTTTCTTT. This codes for CASSSSLNTEAFF.

The chain has TRBV27 and TRBJ2-3; D is perhaps TRBD1 (5 bases). The germline V gene encodes CDR1 MNHEY and CDR2 SMNVEV (reference sequence). Between the trimmed V and J ends, which lost 7 bases and 8 bases, there was a span of 16 bases. The CDR3 spans 13 residues. CDR3 protein: CASKVGRLGTQYF. CDR3 coding DNA: TGTGCCAGCAAGGTGGGGCGGTTGGGTACGCAGTATTTT.

The V gene is TRBV7-2, the J gene TRBJ1-1, with 8 bases aligning to TRBD1. J was trimmed by 0 bases and V by 3 bases; bases with no gene match: 3. This CDR3 has 15 residues. The germline CDR1 and CDR2 sequences are SGHTA and FQGNSA. CDR3 DNA: TGTGCCAGCAGCTTGAACAGGGGGATGAACACTGAAGCTTTCTTT. Its translation is CASSLNRGMNTEAFF.

The CDR3 here is CASSLTGTYEQYF. The DNA for the CDR3 is TGTGCCAGCAGCTTAACAGGCACCTACGAGCAGTACTTC. V is TRBV11-2 and J is TRBJ2-7, with D possibly TRBD1 on 5 matching bases. V was pared by 2 bases and J by 2 bases, with 7 bases between. This CDR3 spans 13 amino acids. Germline CDR1 is SGHAT and CDR2 is FQNNGV.

The chain joins TRBV25-1 to TRBJ2-1; the match to TRBD2 covers 7 bases. Germline lookup yields CDR1 MGHDK and CDR2 SYGVNS. The CDR3 sequence is 17 residues long. The trim removed 2 bases at V and 6 bases at J, leaving 13 bases unmatched. CDR3 loop: CASSEILAGEGFNEQFF. The CDR3 DNA is TGTGCCAGCAGTGAAATCTTGGCGGGAGAAGGTTTCAATGAGCAGTTCTTC. The full variable domain, its missing parts supplied by reference TRBV25-1 and TRBJ2-1, is EADIYQTPRYLVIGTGKKITLECSQTMGHDKMYWYQQDPGMELHLIHYSYGVNSTEKGDLSSESTVSRIRTEHFPLTLESARPSHTSQYLCASSEILAGEGFNEQFFGPGTRLTVL.

The chain is built from TRBV29-1 and TRBJ1-2; 11 nucleotides align to TRBD1. From germline, CDR1 is SQVTM and CDR2 ANQGSEA. V lost 7 bases to trimming and J lost 4 bases; unmatched junction nucleotides: 8. The CDR3 spans 14 residues. The CDR3 nucleotides are TGCAGCGCCACGGGACAGGGGGATGGCTATGGCTACACCTTC. Translating it yields CSATGQGDGYGYTF.

The chain uses TRBV7-9 and TRBJ2-5; 8 bases line up with TRBD1. The germline CDR1 and CDR2 sequences are SEHNR and FQNEAQ (reference sequence). V was clipped by 4 bases and J by 4 bases; unmatched bases: 2. The CDR3 spans 13 residues. CDR3 loop: CASSSGGRETQYF. The CDR3 nucleotides are TGTGCCAGCAGCTCAGGGGGCAGAGAGACCCAGTACTTC.

The CDR3 DNA reads as TGTGCCAGCAGTTATCGGAGAGGAGGAGGTCATACGCAGTATTTT. This sequence encodes CASSYRRGGGHTQYF. The chain couples TRBV6-5 to TRBJ2-3, with D maybe TRBD2 (5 bases). Deletions cut 3 bases from V and 7 bases from J, with 17 bases between. The V gene's germline CDR1 is MNHEY and CDR2 SVGAGI. The CDR3 runs to 15 residues.

J is TRBJ1-1 and V is TRBV19; 11 nucleotides line up with TRBD1. J was trimmed by 4 bases and V by 7 bases; bases with no gene match: 5. The CDR3 contains 14 residues. Germline CDR1 reads LNHDA; CDR2 reads SQIVND (reference sequence). Written as DNA, the CDR3 is TGTGCCAGTACCACCGGGACAGGGGGCACTGAAGCTTTCTTT. Translation gives CASTTGTGGTEAFF.

The chain has TRBV6-1 and TRBJ1-1; no definite D call. Germline-derived CDR1 and CDR2 are MNHNS and SASEGT. The ends were cut back, 2 bases at V and 1 base at J, with 8 bases in the middle. The CDR3 totals 14 residues. The CDR3 sequence: CASSELRGNTEAFF. As DNA, the CDR3 is TGTGCCAGCAGTGAATTGCGGGGGAACACTGAAGCTTTCTTT.

The rearrangement uses TRBV2 and TRBJ2-3; 7 bases line up with TRBD1. Trimming removed 2 bases from V and 2 bases from J; junction bases left unmatched: 4. In germline, CDR1 is SNHLY, CDR2 FYNNEI. The CDR3 is made up of 15 amino acids. The CDR3 nucleotides are TGTGCCAGCAGTGAAAACAGGGGTGTCACAGATACGCAGTATTTT. As protein: CASSENRGVTDTQYF.

The chain carries TRBV13 and TRBJ2-1, with 8 bases lining up with TRBD2. With V trimmed by 5 bases and J by 6 bases, 12 bases remained unmatched. This CDR3 contains 16 residues. Germline lookup yields CDR1 PRHDT and CDR2 FYEKMQ (reference sequence). The CDR3 bases are TGTGCCAGCAGCCAAAGGGCGGGACTAGACCTCAATGAGCAGTTCTTC. Translation gives CASSQRAGLDLNEQFF.

The J gene is TRBJ2-2, the V gene TRBV7-6; D may be TRBD1 (6 bases). The germline CDR1 and CDR2 sequences are SGHVS and FNYEAQ. V lost 0 bases, J lost 5 bases, and 13 bases lay in between. The CDR3 is 16 amino acids. CDR3 sequence (DNA): TGTGCCAGCAGCTTAGCAGACCCGAGGGGGACCGGGGAGCTGTTTTTT. It translates to CASSLADPRGTGELFF.

The chain couples TRBV5-8 to TRBJ2-5; 12 bases fit TRBD2. The J segment lost 9 bases and the V segment lost 2 bases, leaving 14 bases of the junction unmatched. Germline loops: CDR1 SGHTS, CDR2 YDEGEE. The CDR3 consists of 17 residues. The CDR3 DNA is TGTGCCAGCAGCTTACAGAATCTAGCGGGAGGGCCCGGGGCCCAGTACTTC. Its translation: CASSLQNLAGGPGAQYF.

J is TRBJ1-2 and V is TRBV5-6; 7 positions agree with TRBD1. Trimming at V came to 3 bases and at J to 5 bases, leaving 7 bases not matched to a gene. CDR1 SGHDT and CDR2 YYEEEE come from the germline V gene. The CDR3 has 14 residues. CDR3 DNA sequence: TGTGCCAGCAGCTCCCGAGACAGGGCGTATGGCTACACCTTC. This sequence encodes CASSSRDRAYGYTF.

The J gene is TRBJ2-6, the V gene TRBV30; 7 bases map to TRBD1. The germline V gene encodes CDR1 GTSNPN and CDR2 SVGIG (reference sequence). This CDR3 comprises 18 residues. Trimming at V came to 0 bases and at J to 0 bases, leaving 8 bases not matched to a gene. Written as DNA, the CDR3 is TGTGCCTGGAGTGTACAGGGGCAGCCGATCTCTGGGGCCAACGTCCTGACTTTC. This sequence encodes CAWSVQGQPISGANVLTF.

This chain uses TRBV29-1 with TRBJ2-1, with TRBD2 matching 9 bases. V shed 7 bases, J shed 9 bases, and the junction held 19 bases outside the gene matches. Germline V gene data show CDR1 as SQVTM and CDR2 as ANQGSEA. CDR3 length equals 16 residues. The CDR3 sequence: CSASPGREGLGPEQFF. CDR3 in DNA: TGCAGCGCCTCCCCCGGGCGGGAGGGCCTGGGCCCTGAGCAGTTCTTC.

The J gene is TRBJ2-7, the V gene TRBV25-1; perhaps TRBD2 as D (7 bases). The ends were cut back, 6 bases at V and 6 bases at J, with 12 bases in the middle. The CDR3 has 12 residues. CDR1 and CDR2 (germline): MGHDK, SYGVNS. CDR3 in amino acids: CASSGGGAEQYF. The DNA of the CDR3 is TGTGCCAGCAGCGGAGGGGGGGCCGAGCAGTACTTC.

This sequence joins TRBV18 and TRBJ2-3, with TRBD2 identical over 10 bases. Looked up from germline, CDR1 is KGHSH and CDR2 is LQKENI. Germline trimming cut 3 bases from V and 2 bases from J; bases unmatched to any gene: 11. CDR3 length equals 18 residues. In nucleotides, the CDR3 is TGTGCCAGCTCACCGCGGAGCGGGAGGGGGTCCCACACAGATACGCAGTATTTT. This sequence encodes CASSPRSGRGSHTDTQYF. Full variable domain (outside the CDR3, taken from reference TRBV18 and TRBJ2-3): NAGVMQNPRHLVRRRGQEARLRCSPMKGHSHVYWYRQLPEEGLKFMVYLQKENIIDESGMPKERFSAEFPKEGPSILRIQQVVRGDSAAYFCASSPRSGRGSHTDTQYFGPGTRLTVL.

The CDR3 region is CAWSSPGQARAGELFF. The CDR3 nucleotides read TGTGCCTGGAGTTCACCGGGACAGGCGAGGGCCGGGGAGCTGTTTTTT. This chain uses TRBV30 with TRBJ2-2, with 8 bases fitting TRBD1. CDR3 size: 16 residues. Germline CDR1 reads GTSNPN; CDR2 reads SVGIG (reference sequence). J gave up 6 bases and V 2 bases, and 11 bases lay outside the gene matches.

The chain links TRBV5-5 to TRBJ2-2, with D perhaps TRBD1 (6 bases). Trimming removed 1 base at V and 0 bases at J, with 16 bases between. CDR1 is SGHKS, CDR2 YYEKEE, per germline (reference sequence). The CDR3 loop spans 18 amino acids. The CDR3 bases are TGTGCCAGCAGCTTGCACTTAGGGGGAAGGGCGAACACCGGGGAGCTGTTTTTT. Residues: CASSLHLGGRANTGELFF. Using reference TRBV5-5 and TRBJ2-2 for the parts outside the CDR3, the full variable domain is DAGVTQSPTHLIKTRGQQVTLRCSPISGHKSVSWYQQVLGQGPQFIFQYYEKEERGRGNFPDRFSARQFPNYSSELNVNALLLGDSALYLCASSLHLGGRANTGELFFGEGSRLTVL.

In this sample, this clone turned up a few times. This chain links TRBV7-9 with TRBJ1-1; TRBD1 matches at 8 bases. Germline assignment: CDR1 SEHNR and CDR2 FQNEAQ (reference sequence). V shed 4 bases and J 8 bases; nucleotides not matched to a gene: 3. There are 12 residues in the CDR3. CDR3 region: CASSWYRGEAFF. CDR3 bases: TGTGCCAGCAGCTGGTACAGGGGGGAAGCTTTCTTT.

This chain links TRBV7-2 with TRBJ2-3; 8 positions match TRBD2. The V segment lost 2 bases and the J segment 6 bases; nucleotides outside the gene matches: 10. Germline lookup yields CDR1 SGHTA and CDR2 FQGNSA. The CDR3 is made up of 16 amino acids. CDR3 DNA: TGTGCCAGCAGCTTATCCGGGACTAGGGGATGGGATACGCAGTATTTT. It specifies CASSLSGTRGWDTQYF.